The following is a T cell receptor (beta chain) sequence with its context. Antigen unknown. This sample is drawn from a study of shared clonotypes between healthy human individuals. Overall study findings and caveats: Clonotype sharing among donors was thought likely to change with sequencing depth.

Each sorted subset replicate got 200 ng genomic DNA, tens of thousands of genomes. In the study's own analysis: From ImmunoSEQ came sequences covering only the junction and carrying no quality scores, so filtering differed. The method was immunoSEQ multiplex PCR; TCRdb's version includes in-frame clones alone and lacks a portion of them. The D gene and trimming were derived from the DNA, and the V and J assignments and clone size from that table. The data hold more than 1,200,000 clones, with about 98.5% observed a single time. J lost 4 bases, V lost 0 bases, and 13 bases had no gene match. Germline V gene lookup returns CDR1 SGHDT and CDR2 YYEEEE. CDR3 length: 17 residues.

Sequencing was performed on naive CD4+ T cells sorted from blood. The sample's subset: CD45RA+ positively selected. The chain combines TRBV5-6 with TRBJ2-7; 7 nucleotides agree with TRBD2. This receptor was taken from a man aged 25 to 40 in good health. CDR3 residues: CASSLVTAGVTPYEQYF. The CDR3 coding sequence is TGTGCCAGCAGCTTGGTGACCGCGGGAGTTACCCCGTACGAGCAGTACTTC.